These T cell receptor beta chains were read from a single sample in a study of blood T cell repertoires in COVID-19. Sequencing was performed with immunoSEQ multiplex PCR; in TCRdb, only in-frame clones are kept and a portion is missing. The sample consists of roughly 380,000 clones, approximately 81% of them appearing once. Sequenced material: peripheral blood. These receptors were taken from a woman in her late teens or twenties with acute or convalescent COVID-19. Each CDR3 is given with its conserved first and last residue. A D gene is named only where the DNA matches it firmly. Rows may omit the clone size; those that give it use once, few, many or a size class.

abundance | j_gene | d_gene | v_gene | CDR3nt | CDR3aa
NA | TRBJ1-5 | NA | TRBV2 | TGTGCCAGCAGGCAGGGGAGCAATCAGCCCCAGCATTTT | CASRQGSNQPQHF
NA | TRBJ2-1 | NA | TRBV28 | TGTGCCAGCAGTTTAGATACCCCGGAGGACAATGAGCAGTTCTTC | CASSLDTPEDNEQFF
NA | TRBJ1-2 | TRBD1 | TRBV7-8 | TGTGCCAGCAGCTTATCGAAAAAACCCGGGACAGGGAACGGGGGCTACACCTTC | CASSLSKKPGTGNGGYTF
NA | TRBJ1-1 | NA | TRBV9 | TGTGCCAGCAGCCCGGGGGGGTACACTGAAGCTTTCTTT | CASSPGGYTEAFF
NA | TRBJ2-3 | NA | TRBV5-1 | TGCGCCAGCACTAGCTCAGATACGCAGTATTTT | CASTSSDTQYF
NA | TRBJ1-1 | NA | TRBV30 | TGTGCCTGGGCAGCACAGGGATTGAACACTGAAGCTTTCTTT | CAWAAQGLNTEAFF
NA | TRBJ1-5 | NA | TRBV28 | TGTGCCAGCAGTTCCAGGGTCAGCAATCAGCCCCAGCATTTT | CASSSRVSNQPQHF
NA | TRBJ1-5 | NA | TRBV28 | TGTGCCAGCAGTTTTCCGGGTCAGCCCCAGCATTTT | CASSFPGQPQHF
NA | TRBJ1-5 | NA | TRBV5-1 | TGCGCCAGCAGCTTCAGCGGGATGGATCAGCCCCAGCATTTT | CASSFSGMDQPQHF
NA | TRBJ2-1 | TRBD1 | TRBV9 | TGTGCCAGCAGTCGGGACAGGGGTAATGAGCAGTTCTTC | CASSRDRGNEQFF
NA | TRBJ2-3 | TRBD2 | TRBV7-7 | TGTGCCAGCAGCTTAAACGAATGGCGGGGGGGCACAGATACGCAGTATTTT | CASSLNEWRGGTDTQYF
few | TRBJ2-1 | NA | TRBV27 | TGTGCCAGCAGACGTCCCAGGGGCGATGAGCAGTTCTTC | CASRRPRGDEQFF
once | TRBJ1-5 | NA | TRBV5-8 | TGTGCCAGCAGCTTTATCACGGATCAGCCCCAGCATTTT | CASSFITDQPQHF
NA | TRBJ2-7 | TRBD2 | TRBV9 | TGTGCCAGCAGCGAGGGGGCGATGACTAGCGGGGTCTCCTACGAGCAGTACTTC | CASSEGAMTSGVSYEQYF
NA | TRBJ2-3 | NA | TRBV7-3 | TGTGCCAGCAGCTCTGGACTTTCCACAGATACGCAGTATTTT | CASSSGLSTDTQYF
many | TRBJ1-5 | NA | TRBV19 | TGTGCCAGTAGGGATGGGGCGGGGGCACCTCATAGCAATCAGCCCCAGCATTTT | CASRDGAGAPHSNQPQHF
few | TRBJ1-3 | TRBD1 | TRBV19 | TGTGCCAGTAGCCCAACAGGGGCCCTCTCTGGAAACACCATATATTTT | CASSPTGALSGNTIYF
NA | TRBJ2-5 | NA | TRBV6-8 | TGTGCCAGCCGACCTCTGAGGGTGAAAGAGACCCAGTACTTC | CASRPLRVKETQYF
NA | TRBJ1-4 | NA | TRBV30 | TGTGCCTGGGGGGGGGACACCCGAGAAAAACTGTTTTTT | CAWGGDTREKLFF
NA | TRBJ2-3 | TRBD1 | TRBV10-1 | TGCGCCAGCAGCCAGGGGGCGAGGAATACGCAGTATTTT | CASSQGARNTQYF
NA | TRBJ2-2 | NA | TRBV6-1 | TGTGCCGCCAGCAATCCTAGACTCACCGGGGAGCTGTTTTTT | CAASNPRLTGELFF
NA | TRBJ2-2 | TRBD1 | TRBV25-1 | TGTGCCAGCAGTGATCGACAGGGGCGGACCGGGGAGCTGTTTTTT | CASSDRQGRTGELFF
NA | TRBJ1-1 | NA | TRBV20-1 | TGCAGTGCTAGTGCCGGGATGAACACTGAAGCTTTCTTT | CSASAGMNTEAFF
NA | TRBJ1-5 | NA | TRBV6-5 | TGTGCCAGCAGAGGGGACATTTTTCTGGGGAAGCCCCAGCATTTT | CASRGDIFLGKPQHF
once | TRBJ2-2 | TRBD1 | TRBV6-5 | TGTGCCAGCAGGGGACAGGGAGGGGCCGGGGAGCTGTTTTTT | CASRGQGGAGELFF
NA | TRBJ1-1 | TRBD1 | TRBV7-9 | TGTGCCAGCAGGGGGACAGCCGAGGGCACTGAAGCTTTCTTT | CASRGTAEGTEAFF
NA | TRBJ2-1 | NA | TRBV10-3 | TGTGCCATCAGTGAGTCGAGATTTCAGGGTCGTTCCTACAATGAGCAGTTCTTC | CAISESRFQGRSYNEQFF
NA | TRBJ2-4 | NA | TRBV21-1 | TGTGCCAGCAGCAAGTTAACCAAAAACATTCAGTACTTC | CASSKLTKNIQYF
NA | TRBJ1-5 | NA | TRBV5-8 | TGTGCCAGCAGCTTGGGCGGGGGTTCGCCCCAGCATTTT | CASSLGGGSPQHF
NA | TRBJ2-6 | NA | TRBV5-1 | TGCGCCAGAAAAGTCAGCTCTGGGGCCAACGTCCTGACTTTC | CARKVSSGANVLTF
NA | TRBJ1-4 | NA | TRBV5-1 | TGCGCCAGCAGCTTGGGCGGTAATGAAAAACTGTTTTTT | CASSLGGNEKLFF
NA | TRBJ2-7 | NA | TRBV19 | TGTGCCAGTAGTCCAGGCCCCTTTACTCTCGAGTCGCAGTACTTC | CASSPGPFTLESQYF
medium-sized | TRBJ1-3 | NA | TRBV11-2 | TGTGCCACCGAGGGGGGGAACTCTGGAAACACCATATATTTT | CATEGGNSGNTIYF
NA | TRBJ2-6 | NA | TRBV5-1 | TGCGCCAGCAGCTGGGGGCGTGACTCTGGGGCCAACGTCCTGACTTTC | CASSWGRDSGANVLTF
NA | TRBJ2-2 | NA | TRBV6-2/TRBV6-3 | TGTGCCAGCAGTCCCTTAGCTATCACCGGGGAGCTGTTTTTT | CASSPLAITGELFF
NA | TRBJ1-2 | TRBD1 | TRBV19 | TGTGCCAGTAGTACCTGGGACAGGGGGCAGGACTACACCTTC | CASSTWDRGQDYTF
NA | TRBJ2-1 | TRBD2 | TRBV28 | TGTGCCAGCAGTTTAACTAGCGGGAGGGCCTACAATGAGCAGTTCTTC | CASSLTSGRAYNEQFF
few | TRBJ2-5 | TRBD2 | TRBV5-1 | TGCGCCAGCAGCCCGACTTCGGGGGGGCGAGGAGAGACCCAGTACTTC | CASSPTSGGRGETQYF
NA | TRBJ1-2 | NA | TRBV3-1/TRBV3-2 | TGTGCCAGCAGCCAAGTCTTTAACGGGGAGGAAACTACAAATGGCTACACCTTC | CASSQVFNGEETTNGYTF
NA | TRBJ2-7 | NA | TRBV11-2 | TGTGCCAGCAGTTCGACAGTCCCAATCTACGAGCAGTACTTC | CASSSTVPIYEQYF
few | TRBJ1-1 | NA | TRBV6-5 | TGTGCCAGCAGTTACTCTTCGGAATTGGAGACTGAAGCTTTCTTT | CASSYSSELETEAFF
once | TRBJ1-6 | NA | TRBV10-1 | TGCGCCAGCGCACAGGGACGGAGCTCACCCCTCCACTTT | CASAQGRSSPLHF
NA | TRBJ1-5 | NA | TRBV18 | TGTGCCAGCTCACCGTCCGTGCGCGGCCGAGGCCAGCCCCAGCATTTT | CASSPSVRGRGQPQHF
NA | TRBJ2-7 | NA | TRBV5-1 | TGCGCCAGCAGCTCCGTTCGGGAGCAGTACTTC | CASSSVREQYF
NA | TRBJ1-5 | NA | TRBV6-1 | TGTGCCAGCAGTGAAATCATCAATCAGCCCCAGCATTTT | CASSEIINQPQHF
NA | TRBJ2-7 | TRBD2 | TRBV29-1 | TGCAGCGTTGAAGCGGGACTAGGAGTGTACGAGCAGTACTTC | CSVEAGLGVYEQYF
NA | TRBJ2-1 | NA | TRBV5-1 | TGCGCCAGCAGCGAGGACGGGAGCTCCTACAATGAGCAGTTCTTC | CASSEDGSSYNEQFF
NA | TRBJ1-1 | NA | TRBV12-3/TRBV12-4 | TGTGCCAGCAGCCGCGGGAGCTACACTGAAGCTTTCTTT | CASSRGSYTEAFF
few | TRBJ2-1 | NA | TRBV5-8 | TGTGCCAGCAGACTCGGACTTGCCTCCTACAATGAGCAGTTCTTC | CASRLGLASYNEQFF
NA | TRBJ2-5 | TRBD2 | TRBV13 | TGTGCCAGCAGCCCCCAAGCGGGGGGACCTAACCGGGAGACCCAGTACTTC | CASSPQAGGPNRETQYF
NA | TRBJ1-4 | TRBD1 | TRBV4-1 | TGCGCCAGCAGCCACCACAGGGGGCTATGGGAAAAACTGTTTTTT | CASSHHRGLWEKLFF
NA | TRBJ2-7 | NA | TRBV28 | TGTGCCAGCACCCCCCGGGAGACTTACTACGAGCAGTACTTC | CASTPRETYYEQYF
NA | TRBJ1-2 | NA | TRBV10-3 | TGTGCCATCAGTGAGTCGGTGGTCAGTTCCGTAGGCTACACCTTC | CAISESVVSSVGYTF
once | TRBJ2-5 | NA | TRBV20-1 | TGCAGTGCTAGTGACAGTAACCAAGAGACCCAGTACTTC | CSASDSNQETQYF
NA | TRBJ2-2 | NA | TRBV27 | TGTGCCAGCAGTTATCATTCCGGGGAGCTGTTTTTT | CASSYHSGELFF
NA | TRBJ1-2 | TRBD1 | TRBV13 | TGTGCCAGCAGCCTAGCTCGGGGGACAGGGGTCGCTTATGCCTTCTTC | CASSLARGTGVAYAFF
NA | TRBJ1-1 | NA | TRBV5-1 | TGCGCCAGCAGCTTGGAGGGGAAGTTGGTTCGGAACACTGAAGCTTTCTTT | CASSLEGKLVRNTEAFF
NA | TRBJ2-7 | NA | TRBV5-6 | TGTGCCAGCAGCTCCGGGTCGAACTCCTACGAGCAGTACTTC | CASSSGSNSYEQYF
NA | TRBJ1-2 | NA | TRBV7-9 | TGTGCCAGCAGCTTCAGGGGAGACGAACTTCTCTATGGCTACACCTTC | CASSFRGDELLYGYTF
NA | TRBJ2-7 | NA | TRBV28 | TGTGCCAGCAGCTCGACAGTTACCTACGAGCAGTACTTC | CASSSTVTYEQYF